This T cell receptor (beta chain) was captured by sequencing in a study of T-cell memory formation after mild COVID-19. This CDR3 region has 15 residues. Trimming shortened V by 4 bases and J by 4 bases, and 13 bases separated the two germline ends. Germline V CDR1 and CDR2: MNHEY, SMNVEV (reference sequence). TCRdb processed the 5' RACE reads anew with MiXCR; each CDR3 protein has one entry. The table includes around 130,000 distinct CDR3 sequences, 5% to 6.5% detected once. The sample holds a few counts of this clonotype. Sequencing was carried out using PBMCs or a T cell subset sorted from them (not recorded which). This TCR was recovered from an adult woman who had mild COVID-19 (a few samples of this study predate the infection). Cell type and time point are not known. The rearrangement joins TRBV27 to TRBJ2-2, with TRBD2 as a possible D gene (6 bases). CDR3 sequence: CASSSTRSSTGELFF. CDR3 DNA sequence: TGTGCCAGCAGTTCGACTAGATCGAGCACCGGGGAGCTGTTTTTT.